This T cell receptor beta chain was profiled in a study of OX40 agonist ivuxolimab in advanced cancers. The table came from immunoSEQ multiplex PCR; TCRdb's copy has only in-frame clones and leaves some out. The sample has some 82,000 clones, 75% to 95% seen once; the top ten hold 2% to 2.5%. Sequenced here: CD4+ or CD8+ T cells sorted from blood, sampled in a trial of the OX40 agonist ivuxolimab. The clonotype comes from an adult with an advanced solid tumor such as melanoma, head and neck, liver or kidney cancer.

CDR3 region: CASSPGHRVYEQYF. CDR3 bases: TGTGCCAGCAGCCCGGGGCATCGAGTCTACGAGCAGTACTTC. This chain connects TRBV28 to TRBJ2-7; D assignment may be TRBD1 or TRBD2 (5 bases each). Trimming removed 6 bases at V and 3 bases at J, with 15 bases between. Per the germline V gene, CDR1 is MDHEN and CDR2 is SYDVKM. The CDR3 runs to 14 residues.